A single sample gave rise to the 8 T cell receptor beta chains below, sequenced in a study of siplizumab effects on memory and regulatory T cells. TCRdb's table, derived via immunoSEQ multiplex PCR, lists solely in-frame clones and lacks some. This sample carries approximately 100,000 clones, about 90% of them seen once, and the ten largest clones take roughly 2.7%. Sequencing used CD4+ T cells sorted from blood. The receptors were gathered from a human donor in good health. Some clones in this sample may be carry-over from other donors' samples.

The gene calls are TRBV2 and TRBJ2-4; a weak D match, TRBD2 (5 bases). Germline CDR1 is SNHLY and CDR2 is FYNNEI. V was shortened by 3 bases and J by 0 bases, with 18 bases between the two germline ends. The CDR3 covers 18 residues. The CDR3 loop reads CASSEELWQTIAKNIQYF. CDR3 in DNA: TGTGCCAGCAGTGAGGAGCTGTGGCAGACTATAGCCAAAAACATTCAGTACTTC. Full variable domain (rest looked up from reference TRBV2 and TRBJ2-4): EPEVTQTPSHQVTQMGQEVILRCVPISNHLYFYWYRQILGQKVEFLVSFYNNEISEKSEIFDDQFSVERPDGSNFTLKIRSTKLEDSAMYFCASSEELWQTIAKNIQYFGAGTRLSVL.

This rearrangement joins TRBV29-1 to TRBJ2-3; 9 positions match TRBD2. The CDR3 loop spans 13 amino acids. V lost 1 base and J lost 9; bases outside the gene matches: 5. CDR1 and CDR2 (germline): SQVTM, ANQGSEA. The CDR3 sequence: CSVEGRLAETQYF. Here the CDR3 DNA reads TGCAGCGTTGAAGGAAGACTAGCGGAGACGCAGTATTTT.

This clone appeared a single time. The V call is TRBV25-1, the J call TRBJ1-4; 8 nucleotides agree with TRBD1. J gave up 2 bases and V 8 bases, and 4 bases lay outside the gene matches. CDR1 MGHDK and CDR2 SYGVNS come from the germline V gene. This CDR3 comprises 14 residues. CDR3 sequence: CASSRQGTNEKLFF. CDR3 sequence (DNA): TGTGCCAGCTCCCGACAGGGGACTAATGAAAAACTGTTTTTT.

The V call is TRBV9, the J call TRBJ2-2; 13 bases align to TRBD2. With V trimmed by 4 bases and J by 4 bases, 10 bases remained unmatched. CDR1 SGDLS and CDR2 YYNGEE come from the germline V gene. The CDR3 spans 18 residues. For the CDR3, the DNA is TGTGCCAGCAGCCCAGCGAGCGGACTAGCGGGAGTCACCGGGGAGCTGTTTTTT. Translated, it gives CASSPASGLAGVTGELFF.

This chain connects TRBV6-1 to TRBJ2-5; tentative D call: TRBD2 (6 bases). The CDR3 totals 15 residues. The germline CDR1 and CDR2 sequences are MNHNS and SASEGT. The V and J ends lost 3 bases and 1 base respectively, with 12 bases between them. This chain's CDR3 is CASSERGAFQETQYF. The CDR3 DNA follows: TGTGCCAGCAGTGAGCGCGGGGCTTTCCAAGAGACCCAGTACTTC.

This clone showed up just once. V gene TRBV5-4 combines with J gene TRBJ1-2, with D unclear. The ends were cut back, 1 base at V and 8 bases at J, with 9 bases in the middle. In germline, CDR1 is SGHNT, CDR2 YYREEE (reference sequence). This CDR3 region has 12 residues. CDR3 nucleotide sequence: TGTGCCAGCAGCTTGTCCCGTCGGGGCTACACCTTC. It codes for CASSLSRRGYTF.

The rearrangement joins TRBV2 to TRBJ2-5; D is ambiguous. The V end lost 4 bases, the J end lost 5 bases, and 14 bases lay between the germline ends. Germline V lookup: CDR1 SNHLY, CDR2 FYNNEI. The length of the CDR3 is 14 residues. CDR3 nucleotides: TGTGCCAGCAGTGTGACGGGCCTTTTGGAGACCCAGTACTTC. Its protein product is CASSVTGLLETQYF.

The chain uses TRBV27 and TRBJ1-1; D may be TRBD1 (5 bases). The CDR3 spans 15 residues. V was cut by 3 bases and J by 1 base, with 12 bases left in between. The germline CDR1 and CDR2 sequences are MNHEY and SMNVEV (reference sequence). The CDR3 protein is CASSFGGVRNTEAFF. The CDR3 DNA reads as TGTGCCAGCAGTTTTGGAGGGGTCAGGAACACTGAAGCTTTCTTT.